This paragraph reports one TCR beta chain. The target antigen is unknown. This sample was taken from a study of T cell repertoires in cytomegalovirus infection. Turning to the study itself: In public TCR beta signatures, there were indications of both CMV infection and matching HLA type. General study findings and limits: Cumulated frequencies of public TCR beta families served to identify carriers of CMV plus the relevant HLA.

CDR1 and CDR2 (germline): MDHEN, SYDVKM. V was pared by 10 bases and J by 7 bases, with 19 bases between. The CDR3 has 13 residues. From the reads, TCRdb called clonotypes with MiXCR, one entry per CDR3 protein. The data contain some 180,000 distinct CDR3 sequences, under 25% of them singletons. This chain connects TRBV28 to TRBJ1-2, with D tentatively TRBD1 (5 bases). The TCR comes from a human donor in good health (CMV status not recorded). Some clones in this sample may be carry-over from other donors' samples. The source material was PBMCs. The CDR3 here is CAINPGQGSGYTF. The DNA for the CDR3 is TGTGCCATCAACCCCGGGCAGGGCTCTGGCTACACCTTC.